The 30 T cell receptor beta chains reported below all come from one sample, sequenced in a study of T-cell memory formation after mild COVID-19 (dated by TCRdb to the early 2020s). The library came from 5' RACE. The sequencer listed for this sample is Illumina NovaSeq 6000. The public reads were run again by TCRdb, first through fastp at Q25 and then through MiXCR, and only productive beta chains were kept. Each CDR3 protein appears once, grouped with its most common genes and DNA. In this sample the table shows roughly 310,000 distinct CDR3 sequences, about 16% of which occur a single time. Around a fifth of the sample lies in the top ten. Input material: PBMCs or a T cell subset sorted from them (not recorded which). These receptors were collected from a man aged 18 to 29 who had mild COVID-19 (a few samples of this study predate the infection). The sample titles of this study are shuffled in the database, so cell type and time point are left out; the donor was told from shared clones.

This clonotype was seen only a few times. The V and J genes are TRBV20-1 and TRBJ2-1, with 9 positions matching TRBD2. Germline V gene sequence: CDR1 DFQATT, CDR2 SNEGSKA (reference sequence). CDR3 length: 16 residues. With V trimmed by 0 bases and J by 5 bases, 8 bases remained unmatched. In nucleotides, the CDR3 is TGCAGTGCTAGAGATTGGCTAGCGGGGAGCAACAATGAGCAGTTCTTC. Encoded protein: CSARDWLAGSNNEQFF.

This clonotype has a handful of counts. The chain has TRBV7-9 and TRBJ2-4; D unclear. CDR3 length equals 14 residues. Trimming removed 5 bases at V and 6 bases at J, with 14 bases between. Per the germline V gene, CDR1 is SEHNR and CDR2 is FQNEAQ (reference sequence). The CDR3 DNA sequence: TGTGCCAGCAGCCCTATAATGGTGGTAAACATTCAGTACTTC. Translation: CASSPIMVVNIQYF.

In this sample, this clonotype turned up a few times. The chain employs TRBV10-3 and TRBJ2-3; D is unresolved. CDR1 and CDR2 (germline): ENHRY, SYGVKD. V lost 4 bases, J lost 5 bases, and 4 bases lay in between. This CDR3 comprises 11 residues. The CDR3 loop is CAISAKDTQYF. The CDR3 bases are TGTGCCATCAGTGCCAAAGATACGCAGTATTTT.

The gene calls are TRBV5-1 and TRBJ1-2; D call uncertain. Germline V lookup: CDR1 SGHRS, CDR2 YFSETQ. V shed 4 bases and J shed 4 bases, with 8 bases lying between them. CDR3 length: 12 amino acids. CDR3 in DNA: TGCGCCAGCAGCCTCAGCGGCTATGGCTACACCTTC. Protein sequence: CASSLSGYGYTF.

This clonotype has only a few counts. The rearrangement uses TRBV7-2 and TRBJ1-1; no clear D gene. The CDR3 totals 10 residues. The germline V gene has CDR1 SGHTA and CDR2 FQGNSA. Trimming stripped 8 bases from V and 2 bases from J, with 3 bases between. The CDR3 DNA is TGTGCCAGCGCAAACACTGAAGCTTTCTTT. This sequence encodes CASANTEAFF. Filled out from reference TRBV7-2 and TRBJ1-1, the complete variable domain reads GAGVSQSPSNKVTEKGKDVELRCDPISGHTALYWYRQSLGQGLEFLIYFQGNSAPDKSGLPSDRFSAERTGGSVSTLTIQRTQQEDSAVYLCASANTEAFFGQGTRLTVV.

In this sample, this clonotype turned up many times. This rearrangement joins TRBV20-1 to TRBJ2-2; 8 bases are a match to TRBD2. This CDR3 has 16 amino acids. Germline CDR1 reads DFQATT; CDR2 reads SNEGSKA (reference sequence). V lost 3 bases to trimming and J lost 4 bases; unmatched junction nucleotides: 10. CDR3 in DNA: TGCAGTGCTAGGGGGTCGGGGGGGCGCGCCACCGGGGAGCTGTTTTTT. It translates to CSARGSGGRATGELFF.

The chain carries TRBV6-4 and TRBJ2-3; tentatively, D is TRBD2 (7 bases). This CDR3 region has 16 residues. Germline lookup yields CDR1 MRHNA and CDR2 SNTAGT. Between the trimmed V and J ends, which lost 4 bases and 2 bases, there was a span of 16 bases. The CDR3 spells CASSGGGRWLTDTQYF. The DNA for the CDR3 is TGTGCCAGCAGTGGGGGGGGGCGGTGGCTCACAGATACGCAGTATTTT.

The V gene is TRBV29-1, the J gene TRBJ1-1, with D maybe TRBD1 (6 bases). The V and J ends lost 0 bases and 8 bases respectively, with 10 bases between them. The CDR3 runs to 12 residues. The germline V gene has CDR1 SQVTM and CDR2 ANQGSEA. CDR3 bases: TGCAGCGTTGAAGACGAGGGACAAGAAGCTTTCTTT. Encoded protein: CSVEDEGQEAFF.

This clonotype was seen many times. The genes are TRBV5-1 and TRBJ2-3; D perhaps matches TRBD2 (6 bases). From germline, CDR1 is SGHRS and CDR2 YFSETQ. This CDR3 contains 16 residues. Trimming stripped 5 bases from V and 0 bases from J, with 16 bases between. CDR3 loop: CASRPGGAASTDTQYF. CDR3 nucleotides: TGCGCCAGCAGACCCGGAGGGGCGGCTAGCACAGATACGCAGTATTTT.

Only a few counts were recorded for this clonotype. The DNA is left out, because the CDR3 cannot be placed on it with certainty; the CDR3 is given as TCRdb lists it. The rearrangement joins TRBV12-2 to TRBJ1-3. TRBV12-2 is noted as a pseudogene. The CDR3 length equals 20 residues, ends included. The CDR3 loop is CASRRPSLYRDFGSGNTIYF.

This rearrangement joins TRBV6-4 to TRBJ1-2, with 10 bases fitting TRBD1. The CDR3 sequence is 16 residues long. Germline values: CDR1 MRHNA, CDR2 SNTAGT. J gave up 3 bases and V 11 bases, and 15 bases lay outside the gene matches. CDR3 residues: CARPWGQGLYDYGYTF. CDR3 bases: TGTGCCCGACCCTGGGGACAGGGGTTGTACGACTATGGCTACACCTTC.

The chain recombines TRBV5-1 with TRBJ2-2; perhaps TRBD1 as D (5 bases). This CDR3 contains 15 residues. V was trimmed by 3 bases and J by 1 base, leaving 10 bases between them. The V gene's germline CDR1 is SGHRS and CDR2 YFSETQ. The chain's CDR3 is CASSWIQENTGELFF. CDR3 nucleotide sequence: TGCGCCAGCAGCTGGATACAGGAGAACACCGGGGAGCTGTTTTTT.

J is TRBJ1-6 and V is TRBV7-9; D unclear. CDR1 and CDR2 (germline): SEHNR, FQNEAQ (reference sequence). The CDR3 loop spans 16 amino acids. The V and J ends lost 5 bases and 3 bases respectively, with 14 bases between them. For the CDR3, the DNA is TGTGCCAGCAGCCTAGGCGGCCCGCTCTATAATTCACCCCTCCACTTT. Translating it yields CASSLGGPLYNSPLHF.

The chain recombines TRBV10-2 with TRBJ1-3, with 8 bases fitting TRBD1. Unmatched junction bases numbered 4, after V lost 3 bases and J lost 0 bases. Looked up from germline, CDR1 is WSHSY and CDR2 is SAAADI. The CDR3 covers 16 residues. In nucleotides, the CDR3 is TGCGCCAGCAGTGACGACAGGGGTTTCTCTGGAAACACCATATATTTT. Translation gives CASSDDRGFSGNTIYF.

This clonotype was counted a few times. The CDR3 is CASSRYRTTDTQYF. The CDR3 nucleotides read TGCGCCAGCAGCCGATACCGGACTACAGATACGCAGTATTTT. The chain has TRBV4-1 and TRBJ2-3; maybe TRBD2 (5 bases). Trimming removed 4 bases at V and 3 bases at J, with 11 bases between. CDR1 and CDR2 (germline): MGHRA, YSYEKL. This CDR3 is built from 14 residues.

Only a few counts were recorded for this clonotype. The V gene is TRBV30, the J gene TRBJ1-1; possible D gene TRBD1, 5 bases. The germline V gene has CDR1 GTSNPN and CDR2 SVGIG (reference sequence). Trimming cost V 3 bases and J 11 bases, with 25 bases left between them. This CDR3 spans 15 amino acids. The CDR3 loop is CAWSPMGDLRPSAFF. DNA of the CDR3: TGTGCCTGGAGCCCAATGGGGGATCTAAGGCCCTCCGCTTTCTTT.

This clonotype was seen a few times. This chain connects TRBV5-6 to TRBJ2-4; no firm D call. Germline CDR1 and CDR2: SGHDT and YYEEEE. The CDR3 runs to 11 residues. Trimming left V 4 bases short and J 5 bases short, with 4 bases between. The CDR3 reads CASSAENIQYF. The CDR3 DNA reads TGTGCCAGCAGCGCCGAAAACATTCAGTACTTC. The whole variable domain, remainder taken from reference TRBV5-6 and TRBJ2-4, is DAGVTQSPTHLIKTRGQQVTLRCSPKSGHDTVSWYQQALGQGPQFIFQYYEEEERQRGNFPDRFSGHQFPNYSSELNVNALLLGDSALYLCASSAENIQYFGAGTRLSVL.

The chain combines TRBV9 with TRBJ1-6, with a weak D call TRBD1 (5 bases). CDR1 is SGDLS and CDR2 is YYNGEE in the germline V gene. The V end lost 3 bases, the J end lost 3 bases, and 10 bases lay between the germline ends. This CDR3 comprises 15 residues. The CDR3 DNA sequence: TGTGCCAGCAGCGCCGACAGTAACTATAATTCACCCCTCCACTTT. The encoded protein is CASSADSNYNSPLHF.

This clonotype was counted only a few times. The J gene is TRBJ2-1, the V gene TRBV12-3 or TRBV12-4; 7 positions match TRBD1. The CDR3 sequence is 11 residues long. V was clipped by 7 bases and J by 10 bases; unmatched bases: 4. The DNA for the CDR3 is TGTGCCAGCAACAGGGGCTTGGAGCAGTTCTTC. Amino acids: CASNRGLEQFF.

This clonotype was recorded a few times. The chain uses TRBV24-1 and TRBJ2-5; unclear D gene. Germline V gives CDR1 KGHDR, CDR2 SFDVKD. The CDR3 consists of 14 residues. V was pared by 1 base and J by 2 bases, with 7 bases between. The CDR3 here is CATSDFSGQETQYF. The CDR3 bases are TGTGCCACCAGTGATTTTTCCGGGCAAGAGACCCAGTACTTC.

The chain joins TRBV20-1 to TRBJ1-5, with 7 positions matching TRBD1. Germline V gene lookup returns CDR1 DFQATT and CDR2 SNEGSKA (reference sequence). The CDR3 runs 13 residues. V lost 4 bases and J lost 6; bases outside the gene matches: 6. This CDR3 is CSAKEGGPQPQHF. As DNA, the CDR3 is TGCAGTGCTAAAGAAGGGGGCCCTCAGCCCCAGCATTTT.

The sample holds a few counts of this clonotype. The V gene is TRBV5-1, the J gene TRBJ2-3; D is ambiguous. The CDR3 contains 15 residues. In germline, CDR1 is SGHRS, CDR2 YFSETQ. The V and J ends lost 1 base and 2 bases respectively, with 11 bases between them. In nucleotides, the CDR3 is TGCGCCAGCAGCTTGACGCAGTCCGTCACAGATACGCAGTATTTT. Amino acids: CASSLTQSVTDTQYF.

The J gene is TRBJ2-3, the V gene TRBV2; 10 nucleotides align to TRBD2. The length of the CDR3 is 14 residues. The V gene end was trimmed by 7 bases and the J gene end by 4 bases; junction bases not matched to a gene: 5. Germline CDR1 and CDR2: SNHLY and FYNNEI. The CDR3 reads CASNKGTSADTQYF. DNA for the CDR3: TGTGCCAGCAATAAAGGGACTAGCGCAGATACGCAGTATTTT.

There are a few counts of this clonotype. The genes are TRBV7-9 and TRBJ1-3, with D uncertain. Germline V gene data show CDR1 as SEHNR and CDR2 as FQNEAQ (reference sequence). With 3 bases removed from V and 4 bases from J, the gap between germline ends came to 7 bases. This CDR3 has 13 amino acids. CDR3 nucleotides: TGTGCCAGCAGCTTTACGGGGGGAAACACCATATATTTT. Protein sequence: CASSFTGGNTIYF.

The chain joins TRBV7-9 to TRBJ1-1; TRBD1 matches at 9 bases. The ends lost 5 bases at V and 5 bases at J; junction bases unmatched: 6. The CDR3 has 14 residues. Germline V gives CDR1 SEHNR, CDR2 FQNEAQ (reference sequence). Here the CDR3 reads CASSPGQGWTEAFF. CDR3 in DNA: TGTGCCAGCAGCCCCGGACAGGGGTGGACTGAAGCTTTCTTT.

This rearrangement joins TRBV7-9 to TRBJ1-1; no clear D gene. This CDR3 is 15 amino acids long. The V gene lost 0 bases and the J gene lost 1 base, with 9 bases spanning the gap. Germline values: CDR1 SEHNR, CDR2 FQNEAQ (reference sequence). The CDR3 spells CASSLAPRGNTEAFF. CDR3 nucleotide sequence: TGTGCCAGCAGCTTAGCGCCCCGGGGGAACACTGAAGCTTTCTTT.

This chain's CDR3 is CASSLGLADLNEQFF. The CDR3 DNA sequence: TGTGCCAGCAGCTTAGGCCTAGCGGACCTCAATGAGCAGTTCTTC. The chain has TRBV7-6 and TRBJ2-1, with 7 bases fitting TRBD2. With V trimmed by 1 base and J by 6 bases, 6 bases remained unmatched. This CDR3 comprises 15 residues. Germline CDR1 SGHVS, CDR2 FNYEAQ.

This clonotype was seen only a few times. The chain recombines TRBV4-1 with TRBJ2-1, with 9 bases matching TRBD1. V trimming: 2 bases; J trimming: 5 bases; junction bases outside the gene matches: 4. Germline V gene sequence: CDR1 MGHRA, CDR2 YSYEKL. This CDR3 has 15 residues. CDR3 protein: CASSQWTGDHNEQFF. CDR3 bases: TGCGCCAGCAGCCAATGGACAGGGGATCACAATGAGCAGTTCTTC.

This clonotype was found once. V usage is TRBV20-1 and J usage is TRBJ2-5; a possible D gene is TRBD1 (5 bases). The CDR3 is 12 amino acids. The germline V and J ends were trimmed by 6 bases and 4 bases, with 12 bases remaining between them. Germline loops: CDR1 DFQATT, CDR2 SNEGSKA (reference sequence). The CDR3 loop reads CSARIQGETQYF. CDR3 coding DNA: TGCAGTGCAAGAATCCAGGGAGAGACCCAGTACTTC.

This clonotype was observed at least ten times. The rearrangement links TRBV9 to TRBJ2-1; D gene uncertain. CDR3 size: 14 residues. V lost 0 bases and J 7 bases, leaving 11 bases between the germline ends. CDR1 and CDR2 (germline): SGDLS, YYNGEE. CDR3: CASSVDLPGNEQFF. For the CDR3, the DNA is TGTGCCAGCAGCGTAGACCTCCCAGGTAATGAGCAGTTCTTC.